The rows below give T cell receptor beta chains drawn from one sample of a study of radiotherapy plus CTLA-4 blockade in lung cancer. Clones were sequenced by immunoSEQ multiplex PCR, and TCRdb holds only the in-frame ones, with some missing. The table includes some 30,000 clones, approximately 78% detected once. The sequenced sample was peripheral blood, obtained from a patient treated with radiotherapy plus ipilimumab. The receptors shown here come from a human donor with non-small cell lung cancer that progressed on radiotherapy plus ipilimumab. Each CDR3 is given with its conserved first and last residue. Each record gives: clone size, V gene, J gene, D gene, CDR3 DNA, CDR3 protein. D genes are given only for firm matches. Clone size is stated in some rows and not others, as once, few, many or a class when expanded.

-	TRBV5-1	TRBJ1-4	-	TGCGCCAGCAGCCAGGGGTCCGGGAATGAAAAACTGTTTTTT	CASSQGSGNEKLFF
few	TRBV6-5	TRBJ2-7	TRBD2	TGTGCCAGCAGTTCGGGGGGCGAGCAGTACTTC	CASSSGGEQYF
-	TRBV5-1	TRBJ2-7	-	TGCGCCAGCGGATACCAGGGGATGGGCTCCTACGAGCAGTACTTC	CASGYQGMGSYEQYF
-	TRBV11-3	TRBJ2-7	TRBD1	TGTGCCAGCAGCCCTTCCGGACAGGGGGCGCGGTACGAGCAGTACTTC	CASSPSGQGARYEQYF
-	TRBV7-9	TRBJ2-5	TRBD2	TGTGCCAGCAGCCCTCCTCGGGGGGGAGGGTCGGCGACCCAGTACTTC	CASSPPRGGGSATQYF
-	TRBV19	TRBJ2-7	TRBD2	TGTGCCAGTAGTGGGACTAGCGGGGGATCCTACGAGCAGTACTTC	CASSGTSGGSYEQYF
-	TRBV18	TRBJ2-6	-	TGTGCCAGCTCACCGGCCGGGTTTTCTGGGGCCAACGTCCTGACTTTC	CASSPAGFSGANVLTF
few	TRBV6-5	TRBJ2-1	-	TGTGCCAGCAATGCTCGATCGGACAAGGCCTATGAGCAGTTCTTC	CASNARSDKAYEQFF
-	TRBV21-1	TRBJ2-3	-	TGTGCCAGCCAACTTGGGGGGGGGAGCACAGATACGCAGTATTTT	CASQLGGGSTDTQYF
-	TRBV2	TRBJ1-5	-	TGTGCCAGCAGTGAAGTAGGGACACCTAGCAATCAGCCCCAGCATTTT	CASSEVGTPSNQPQHF
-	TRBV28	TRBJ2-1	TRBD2	TGTGCCAGCTCCCCCGCTAGCGGGGGGGCCATCTACAATGAGCAGTTCTTC	CASSPASGGAIYNEQFF
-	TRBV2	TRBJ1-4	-	TGTGCCAGCGGCCGGGGACTGAATGAAAAACTGTTTTTT	CASGRGLNEKLFF
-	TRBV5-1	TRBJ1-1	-	TGCGCCAGCAGCTCCTCTCTTGGATCGGGAGCTTTCTTT	CASSSSLGSGAFF
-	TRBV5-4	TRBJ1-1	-	TGTGCCAGCAGCTTGGAGGGTTCAAGGGGGTCTGAAGCTTTCTTT	CASSLEGSRGSEAFF
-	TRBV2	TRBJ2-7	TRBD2	TGTGCCACAGCGTGGGCTAGCGGGGGGGCCCACGAGCAGTACTTC	CATAWASGGAHEQYF
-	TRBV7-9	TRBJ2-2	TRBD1	TGTGCCAGCAGCCCGGACAGGGCGGACACCGGGGAGCTGTTTTTT	CASSPDRADTGELFF
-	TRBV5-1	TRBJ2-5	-	TGCGCCAGCAGCTTGGAACAGGGAAGCGAGACCCAGTACTTC	CASSLEQGSETQYF
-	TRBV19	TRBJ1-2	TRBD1	TGTGCCAGTAGTCCGGGACAGAGCTATGGCTACACCTTC	CASSPGQSYGYTF
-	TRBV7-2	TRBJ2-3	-	TGTGCCAGCACCCTTTGGGGGGGGGCCACAGATACGCAGTATTTT	CASTLWGGATDTQYF
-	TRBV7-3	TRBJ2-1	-	TGTGCCAGCAGCTTAACGGGGGACTCATACAATGAGCAGTTCTTC	CASSLTGDSYNEQFF
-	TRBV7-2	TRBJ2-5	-	TGTGCCAGCAGCCCTCACTCCCGGGTACAAGAGACCCAGTACTTC	CASSPHSRVQETQYF
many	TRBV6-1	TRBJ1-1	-	TGTGCCAGCAGTGAGCGTTCTGGGGGTGGGACAACTGAAGCTTTCTTT	CASSERSGGGTTEAFF
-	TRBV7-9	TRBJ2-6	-	TGTGCCAGCAGCTTATCCTTATTCGGGGCCAACGTCCTGACTTTC	CASSLSLFGANVLTF
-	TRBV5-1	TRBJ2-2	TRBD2	TGCGCCAGCAGCTCAGAGCGGGGGGGCGTCGGCGGGGAGCTGTTTTTT	CASSSERGGVGGELFF
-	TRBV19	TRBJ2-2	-	TGTGCCAGTACTTCCCTCCCCGGGTCCGGGGAGCTGTTTTTT	CASTSLPGSGELFF
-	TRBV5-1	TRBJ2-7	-	TGCGCCAGCAGCCTGCAGGGGACGGGCAAAGAGCAGTACTTC	CASSLQGTGKEQYF
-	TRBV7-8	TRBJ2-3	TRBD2	TGTGCCAGCAGCACCCGGGGGGGGGCCACAGATACGCAGTATTTT	CASSTRGGATDTQYF
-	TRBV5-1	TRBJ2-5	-	TGCGCCAGCAGCTTGGCTGGGGGGGCCGGTGAGACCCAGTACTTC	CASSLAGGAGETQYF
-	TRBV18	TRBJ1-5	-	TGTGCCAGCTCACCGAGACCACAGGGTTATCAGCCCCAGCATTTT	CASSPRPQGYQPQHF
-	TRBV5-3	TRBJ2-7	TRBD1	TGTGCCAGAACCCCGGGGGGACAGGGGGCCCCCTACGAGCAGTACTTC	CARTPGGQGAPYEQYF
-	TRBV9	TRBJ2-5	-	TGTGCCAGCAGCGTAGATCCTAGGCAAGAGACCCAGTACTTC	CASSVDPRQETQYF
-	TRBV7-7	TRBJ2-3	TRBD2	TGTGCTAGCAGCCTGGGACTAGGGGCGGATACGCAGTATTTT	CASSLGLGADTQYF
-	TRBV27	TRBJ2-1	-	TGTGCCAGCAGTTTAACGCAGGGTGGTGAGCAGTTCTTC	CASSLTQGGEQFF
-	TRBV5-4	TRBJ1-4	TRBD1	TGTGCCAGCAGCTTGGGCAGGGGGGCCGAAAAACTGTTTTTT	CASSLGRGAEKLFF
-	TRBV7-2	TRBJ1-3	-	TGTGCCAGCAGCTTCTTCTACGGTGGCTCTGGAAACACCATATATTTT	CASSFFYGGSGNTIYF
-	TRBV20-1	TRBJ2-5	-	TGCAGTGCTAGACTAGCGGAGACCCAGTACTTC	CSARLAETQYF
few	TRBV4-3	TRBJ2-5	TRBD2	TGCGCCAGCAGCGGCGGGACTAGCGGGGAGACCCAGTACTTC	CASSGGTSGETQYF
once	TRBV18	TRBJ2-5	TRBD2	TGTGCCAGCTCACCACAGGGTGGTTTCGGCGGGGGGGCCGGAGAGACCCAGTACTTC	CASSPQGGFGGGAGETQYF
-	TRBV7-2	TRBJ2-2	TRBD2	TGTGCCAGCAGCGAGACGACTAGCGGGGGCACCGGGGAGCTGTTTTTT	CASSETTSGGTGELFF